This TCR beta chain stems from a study of cytomegalovirus exposure and HLA in healthy donors. Study outcomes and limitations: The CMV antigen specificity of a few CMV-associated chains was confirmed through in vitro analysis. Per published accounts, TCR beta sequences correctly predicted the HLA-A and HLA-B alleles of most subjects. In an earlier analysis, most TCR beta V segments were productive about 87% or about 30% of the time.

The CDR3 is 13 amino acids. In germline, CDR1 is MNHNY, CDR2 SVGAGI (reference sequence). The J segment lost 5 bases and the V segment lost 6 bases, leaving 6 bases of the junction unmatched. This clone showed up just once. The antigen is unknown. Primers included in the PCR were 60 Vbeta and 13 Jbeta primers. The data were produced by immunoSEQ multiplex PCR, yet TCRdb's version contains in-frame clones alone and is incomplete. The repertoire holds more than 70,000 clones, with around 70% as singletons. The sequence was collected from a woman aged 45-59 years in good health and CMV-seropositive. V gene TRBV6-6 combines with J gene TRBJ1-2; 7 bases line up with TRBD1. The specimen was PBMCs. The CDR3 DNA is TGTGCCAGCAGACCCATACAGGGGTATGGCTACACCTTC. The encoded protein is CASRPIQGYGYTF.